These T cell receptor beta chains were read from a single sample in a study of blood T cell repertoires in COVID-19. Sequencing was performed with immunoSEQ multiplex PCR; in TCRdb, only in-frame clones are kept and a portion is missing. The table lists 150,000 to 200,000 clones, 85% to 90% of them singletons, with 2.5% to 3.5% in the top ten. Sequences were obtained from peripheral blood. The receptors stem from a man aged 35 to 55 with active or convalescent COVID-19. Both conserved end residues are part of each CDR3. D genes are given only for firm matches. Size values are once, few and many counts, or a class for expanded clones, and some rows have none.

>TRBJ1-2|.|TRBV27|14|.
CASSPTVTNYGYTF
TGTGCCAGCAGTCCGACAGTCACTAACTATGGCTACACCTTC
>TRBJ1-4|.|TRBV12-3/TRBV12-4|13|.
CASARAVGEKLFF
TGTGCCAGCGCGAGGGCGGTGGGGGAAAAACTGTTTTTT
>TRBJ1-1|.|TRBV24-1|12|.
CATSDLGGAAFF
TGTGCCACCAGTGATTTAGGGGGTGCCGCTTTCTTT
>TRBJ2-5|.|TRBV21-1|19|once
CASSKDVRLAPTLGETQYF
TGTGCCAGCAGCAAAGACGTTAGACTGGCTCCGACCCTCGGGGAGACCCAGTACTTC
>TRBJ1-4|.|TRBV7-9|14|.
CASSYVPENEKLFF
TGTGCCAGCAGCTACGTACCGGAGAATGAAAAACTGTTTTTT
>TRBJ2-1|.|TRBV9|13|.
CASSPTAAQGQFF
TGTGCCAGCAGCCCGACGGCGGCCCAGGGGCAGTTCTTC
>TRBJ1-5|.|TRBV2|15|few
CASRLGPGLHQPQHF
TGTGCCAGCAGGCTAGGCCCAGGGTTGCATCAGCCCCAGCATTTT
>TRBJ1-1|.|TRBV7-9|14|once
CASSLSGKGTEAFF
TGTGCCAGCAGCTTATCAGGGAAAGGCACTGAAGCTTTCTTT
>TRBJ2-7|TRBD2|TRBV3-1/TRBV3-2|15|.
CASSQRGVLNYEQYF
TGTGCCAGCTCCCAGCGGGGGGTGCTAAACTACGAGCAGTACTTC
>TRBJ2-3|TRBD1|TRBV5-4|11|.
CASSDRGSQYF
TGTGCCAGCAGCGACAGGGGATCGCAGTATTTT
>TRBJ1-2|.|TRBV7-8|15|.
CASSLATSSNYGYTF
TGTGCCAGCAGCTTAGCGACTTCCTCTAACTATGGCTACACCTTC
>TRBJ2-2|TRBD2|TRBV5-6|13|.
CASSLAGGGELFF
TGTGCCAGCAGCTTGGCGGGAGGTGGGGAGCTGTTTTTT
>TRBJ2-5|.|TRBV7-3|12|few
CASSSPGGTQYF
TGTGCCAGCAGCTCCCCCGGGGGGACCCAGTACTTC
>TRBJ2-7|.|TRBV14|14|.
CASSQQGHSYEQYF
TGTGCCAGCAGCCAACAGGGTCACTCCTACGAGCAGTACTTC
>TRBJ2-6|.|TRBV5-1|13|.
CASFETGANVLTF
TGCGCCAGCTTCGAGACTGGGGCCAACGTCCTGACTTTC
>TRBJ2-2|TRBD1|TRBV2|11|.
CASSEDRVLFF
TGTGCCAGCAGTGAGGACAGGGTGCTGTTTTTT
>TRBJ1-2|.|TRBV3-1/TRBV3-2|15|.
CASSQDSTPNYGYTF
TGTGCCAGCAGCCAAGATTCCACACCTAACTATGGCTACACCTTC
>TRBJ1-5|.|TRBV7-8|13|.
CASSLAGSQPQHF
TGTGCCAGCAGCTTAGCAGGGAGCCAGCCCCAGCATTTT
>TRBJ2-7|.|TRBV7-9|17|many
CASSSTLKAGSLYEQYF
TGTGCCAGCAGCTCAACCCTCAAGGCAGGGTCCCTGTACGAGCAGTACTTC
>TRBJ2-1|TRBD2|TRBV9|16|.
CASSVAAGGSYNEQFF
TGTGCCAGCAGCGTAGCGGCGGGGGGCTCCTACAATGAGCAGTTCTTC
>TRBJ2-7|.|TRBV5-1|13|.
CASSLDLVYEQYF
TGCGCCAGCAGCCTCGACCTAGTCTACGAGCAGTACTTC
>TRBJ2-5|TRBD2|TRBV5-1|13|.
CASSLELAETQYF
TGCGCCAGCAGCTTGGAACTAGCGGAGACCCAGTACTTC
>TRBJ2-1|TRBD2|TRBV9|18|.
CASSVVRGGAGGYNEQFF
TGTGCCAGCAGCGTAGTACGGGGTGGGGCGGGAGGATACAATGAGCAGTTCTTC
>TRBJ1-4|TRBD1|TRBV7-9|15|.
CASSPGTATNEKLFF
TGTGCCAGCAGCCCAGGGACAGCAACTAATGAAAAACTGTTTTTT
>TRBJ1-1|TRBD1|TRBV13|16|.
CASSLGTRGQGTEAFF
TGTGCCAGCAGCTTGGGGACCAGGGGGCAGGGCACTGAAGCTTTCTTT
>TRBJ2-1|TRBD2|TRBV27|19|.
CASSLALAGAPSSYNEQFF
TGTGCCAGCAGTTTAGCGCTAGCGGGGGCCCCGAGCTCCTACAATGAGCAGTTCTTC
>TRBJ2-6|.|TRBV5-1|17|once
CASSLEAGHSGANVLTF
TGCGCCAGCAGCTTGGAGGCAGGTCACTCTGGGGCCAACGTCCTGACTTTC
>TRBJ2-5|.|TRBV18|13|few
CASSPNGQETQYF
TGTGCCAGCTCACCGAACGGCCAAGAGACCCAGTACTTC
>TRBJ1-6|TRBD1|TRBV4-1|14|once
CASSQGDRNSPLHF
TGCGCCAGCAGCCAAGGGGACAGAAATTCACCCCTCCACTTT
>TRBJ1-3|.|TRBV7-2|13|.
CASSVNRGNTIYF
TGTGCCAGCAGCGTAAACAGGGGAAACACCATATATTTT
>TRBJ2-7|.|TRBV13|13|.
CASSLGAYYEQYF
TGTGCCAGCAGCTTAGGCGCCTACTACGAGCAGTACTTC
>TRBJ1-2|TRBD1|TRBV27|16|.
CASSLSGQGVGYGYTF
TGTGCCAGCAGTTTATCTGGACAGGGGGTAGGCTATGGCTACACCTTC
>TRBJ1-2|TRBD1|TRBV10-3|12|.
CAIRQGTGVYTF
TGTGCCATCAGGCAGGGTACAGGGGTTTACACCTTC
>TRBJ1-5|TRBD1|TRBV6-6|13|.
CASSIGGWQPQHF
TGTGCCAGCAGCATAGGGGGCTGGCAGCCCCAGCATTTT
>TRBJ2-1|.|TRBV27|16|.
CASSLSYQDSYNEQFF
TGTGCCAGCAGTTTATCGTACCAGGACTCCTACAATGAGCAGTTCTTC
>TRBJ2-7|TRBD2|TRBV10-1|15|once
CASRDTSGGPYEQYF
TGCGCCAGCAGAGACACTAGCGGGGGTCCCTACGAGCAGTACTTC